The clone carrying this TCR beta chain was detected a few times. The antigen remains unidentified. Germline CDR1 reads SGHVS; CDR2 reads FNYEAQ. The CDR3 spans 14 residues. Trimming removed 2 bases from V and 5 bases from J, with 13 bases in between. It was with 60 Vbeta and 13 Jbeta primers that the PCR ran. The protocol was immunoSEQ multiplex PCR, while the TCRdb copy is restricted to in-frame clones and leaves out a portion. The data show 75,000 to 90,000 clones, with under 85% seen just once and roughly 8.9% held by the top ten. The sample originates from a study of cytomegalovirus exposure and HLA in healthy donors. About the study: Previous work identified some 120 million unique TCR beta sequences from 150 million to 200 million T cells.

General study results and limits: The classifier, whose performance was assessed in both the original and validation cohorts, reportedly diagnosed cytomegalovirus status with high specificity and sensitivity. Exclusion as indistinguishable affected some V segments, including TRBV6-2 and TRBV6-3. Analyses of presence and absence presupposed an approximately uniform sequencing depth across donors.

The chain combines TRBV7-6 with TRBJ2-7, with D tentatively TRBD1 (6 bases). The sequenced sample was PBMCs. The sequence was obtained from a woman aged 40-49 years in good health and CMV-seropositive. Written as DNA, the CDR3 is TGTGCCAGCAGCTTATCAGGGGTGGGCGACGAGCAGTACTTC. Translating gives CASSLSGVGDEQYF.